The 6 T cell receptor beta chains below were found in one sample sequenced in a study of cytomegalovirus exposure and HLA in healthy donors. Repertoires were generated with immunoSEQ multiplex PCR, while TCRdb's copy carries only in-frame clones and drops some. This sample has 130,000 to 150,000 clones, with roughly nine tenths found just once. Sequenced input: PBMCs. These receptors all stem from a man between 18 and 35 years old in good health and CMV-seronegative.

The V call is TRBV4-1, the J call TRBJ2-5; a possible D gene is TRBD1 (5 bases). The length of the CDR3 is 14 residues. Germline CDR1 is MGHRA and CDR2 is YSYEKL. With 6 bases removed from V and 7 bases from J, the gap between germline ends came to 18 bases. The CDR3 protein is CASSFRDGKATQYF. DNA for the CDR3: TGCGCCAGCAGTTTCAGGGATGGGAAAGCGACCCAGTACTTC.

This chain joins TRBV7-2 and TRBJ1-2, with D unresolved. Germline CDR1 is SGHTA and CDR2 is FQGNSA. The CDR3 runs to 12 residues. Trimming left V 4 bases short and J 1 base short, with 4 bases between. CDR3 in amino acids: CASSSGNYGYTF. CDR3 sequence (DNA): TGTGCCAGCAGCTCGGGTAACTATGGCTACACCTTC.

V is TRBV18 and J is TRBJ1-3, with D maybe TRBD1 (5 bases). The CDR3 consists of 14 residues. In germline, CDR1 is KGHSH, CDR2 LQKENI. With 3 bases removed from V and 1 base from J, the gap between germline ends came to 7 bases. CDR3 in amino acids: CASSPGGSGNTIYF. The CDR3 DNA is TGTGCCAGCTCACCCGGGGGATCTGGAAACACCATATATTTT.

The gene calls are TRBV15 and TRBJ2-5; TRBD2 matches 10 bases. CDR1 is LNHNV and CDR2 is YYDKDF in the germline V gene (reference sequence). This CDR3 region has 16 residues. Trimming removed 0 bases from V and 5 bases from J; junction bases left unmatched: 6. Here the CDR3 reads CATSREVAGGTETQYF. CDR3 DNA sequence: TGTGCCACCAGCAGAGAGGTAGCGGGAGGAACGGAGACCCAGTACTTC.

The CDR3 spells CASSSGTGGYLSGYTF. As DNA, the CDR3 is TGTGCCAGCAGTTCCGGGACAGGGGGCTATCTGAGTGGCTACACCTTC. The chain employs TRBV28 and TRBJ1-2; 12 bases line up with TRBD1. The germline V gene encodes CDR1 MDHEN and CDR2 SYDVKM. The CDR3 extends over 16 amino acids. The J segment lost 7 bases and the V segment lost 4 bases, leaving 10 bases of the junction unmatched.

The chain couples TRBV18 to TRBJ2-6; no reliable D call. V dropped 0 bases and J dropped 1 base, with 4 bases sitting between them. This CDR3 region has 15 residues. From germline, CDR1 is KGHSH and CDR2 LQKENI. The CDR3, as DNA: TGTGCCAGCTCACCACCACATTCTGGGGCCAACGTCCTGACTTTC. Protein: CASSPPHSGANVLTF.